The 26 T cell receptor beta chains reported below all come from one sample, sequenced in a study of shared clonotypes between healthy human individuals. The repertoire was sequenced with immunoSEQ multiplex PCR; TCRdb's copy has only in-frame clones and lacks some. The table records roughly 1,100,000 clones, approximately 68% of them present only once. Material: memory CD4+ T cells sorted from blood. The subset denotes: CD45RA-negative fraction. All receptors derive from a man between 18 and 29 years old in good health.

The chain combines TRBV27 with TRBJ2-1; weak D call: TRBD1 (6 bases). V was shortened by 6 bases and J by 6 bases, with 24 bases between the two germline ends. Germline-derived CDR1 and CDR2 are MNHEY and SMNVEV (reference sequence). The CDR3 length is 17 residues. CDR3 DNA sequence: TGTGCCAGCAGCTGGGGTAGGGGGACCTCCCCCGGCAATGAGCAGTTCTTC. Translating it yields CASSWGRGTSPGNEQFF.

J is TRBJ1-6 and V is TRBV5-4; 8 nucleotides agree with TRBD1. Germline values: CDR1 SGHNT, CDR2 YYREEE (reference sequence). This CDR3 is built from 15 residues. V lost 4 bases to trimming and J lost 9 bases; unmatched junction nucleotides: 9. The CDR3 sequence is CASSGSGQGFSPLHF. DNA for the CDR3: TGTGCCAGCAGCGGGTCTGGACAGGGCTTTTCACCCCTCCACTTT.

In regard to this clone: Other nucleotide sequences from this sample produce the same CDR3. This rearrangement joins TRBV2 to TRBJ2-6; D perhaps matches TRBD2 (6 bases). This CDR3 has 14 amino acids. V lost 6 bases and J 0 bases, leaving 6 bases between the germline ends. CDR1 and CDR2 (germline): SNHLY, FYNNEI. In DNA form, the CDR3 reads TGTGCCAGCAGGGGGGGCTCTGGGGCCAACGTCCTGACTTTC. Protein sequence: CASRGGSGANVLTF.

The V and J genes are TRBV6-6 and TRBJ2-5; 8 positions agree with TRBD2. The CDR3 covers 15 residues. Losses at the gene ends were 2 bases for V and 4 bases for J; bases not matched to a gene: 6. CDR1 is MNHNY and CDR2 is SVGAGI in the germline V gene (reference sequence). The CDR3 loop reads CASSYPAGAGETQYF. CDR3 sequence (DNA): TGTGCCAGCAGTTACCCAGCGGGGGCGGGAGAGACCCAGTACTTC.

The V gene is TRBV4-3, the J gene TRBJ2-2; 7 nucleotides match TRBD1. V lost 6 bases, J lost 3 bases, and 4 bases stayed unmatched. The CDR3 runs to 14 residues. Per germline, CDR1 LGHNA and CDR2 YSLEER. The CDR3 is CASRQGSDTGELFF. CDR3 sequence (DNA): TGCGCCAGCAGACAGGGGTCGGACACCGGGGAGCTGTTTTTT.

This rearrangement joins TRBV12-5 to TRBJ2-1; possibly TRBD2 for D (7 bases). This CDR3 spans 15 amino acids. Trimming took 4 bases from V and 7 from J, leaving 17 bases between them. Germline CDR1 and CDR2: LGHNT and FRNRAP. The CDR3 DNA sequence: TGTGCTAGTGGTTGGGGGGGACACCGTGGAAATGAGCAGTTCTTC. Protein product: CASGWGGHRGNEQFF. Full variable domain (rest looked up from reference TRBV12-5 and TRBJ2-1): DARVTQTPRHKVTEMGQEVTMRCQPILGHNTVFWYRQTMMQGLELLAYFRNRAPLDDSGMPKDRFSAEMPDATLATLKIQPSEPRDSAVYFCASGWGGHRGNEQFFGPGTRLTVL.

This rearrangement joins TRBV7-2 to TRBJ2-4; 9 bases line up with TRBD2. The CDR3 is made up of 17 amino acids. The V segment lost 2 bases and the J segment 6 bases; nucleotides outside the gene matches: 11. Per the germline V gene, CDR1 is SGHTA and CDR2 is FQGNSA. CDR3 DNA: TGTGCCAGCAGCTTAAGTAGGCGGGAGGGCCGGGGAAACATTCAGTACTTC. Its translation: CASSLSRREGRGNIQYF.

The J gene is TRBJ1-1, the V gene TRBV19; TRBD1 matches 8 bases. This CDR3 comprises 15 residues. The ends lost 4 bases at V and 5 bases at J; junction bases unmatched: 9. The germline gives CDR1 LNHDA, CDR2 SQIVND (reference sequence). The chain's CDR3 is CASSTRTGKGTEAFF. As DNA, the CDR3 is TGTGCCAGTAGTACCCGGACAGGGAAGGGAACTGAAGCTTTCTTT.

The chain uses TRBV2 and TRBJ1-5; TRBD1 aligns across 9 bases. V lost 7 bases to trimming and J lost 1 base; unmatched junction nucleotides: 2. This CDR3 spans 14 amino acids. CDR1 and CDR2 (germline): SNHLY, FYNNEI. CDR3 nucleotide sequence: TGTGCCAGCACCGGACAGGGGAGCAATCAGCCCCAGCATTTT. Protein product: CASTGQGSNQPQHF.

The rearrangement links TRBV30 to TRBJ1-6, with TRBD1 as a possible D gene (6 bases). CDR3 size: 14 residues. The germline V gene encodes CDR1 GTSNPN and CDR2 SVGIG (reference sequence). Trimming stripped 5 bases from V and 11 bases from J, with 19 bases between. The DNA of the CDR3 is TGTGCCTGGGACTCCGGGACCAGGGGTACACCCCTCCACTTT. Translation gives CAWDSGTRGTPLHF.

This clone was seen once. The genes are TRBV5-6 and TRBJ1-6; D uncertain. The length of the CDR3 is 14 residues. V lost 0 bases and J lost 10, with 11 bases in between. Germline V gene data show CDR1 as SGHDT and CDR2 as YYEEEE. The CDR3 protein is CASSLVGEGSPLHF. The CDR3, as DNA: TGTGCCAGCAGCTTGGTCGGAGAGGGCTCACCCCTCCACTTT.

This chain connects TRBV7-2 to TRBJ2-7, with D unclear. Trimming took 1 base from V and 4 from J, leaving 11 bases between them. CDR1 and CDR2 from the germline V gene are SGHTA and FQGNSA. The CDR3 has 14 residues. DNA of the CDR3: TGTGCCAGCAGCTTAGGAATCTCTCGATACGAGCAGTACTTC. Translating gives CASSLGISRYEQYF. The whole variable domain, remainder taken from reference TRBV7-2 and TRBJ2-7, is GAGVSQSPSNKVTEKGKDVELRCDPISGHTALYWYRQSLGQGLEFLIYFQGNSAPDKSGLPSDRFSAERTGGSVSTLTIQRTQQEDSAVYLCASSLGISRYEQYFGPGTRLTVT.

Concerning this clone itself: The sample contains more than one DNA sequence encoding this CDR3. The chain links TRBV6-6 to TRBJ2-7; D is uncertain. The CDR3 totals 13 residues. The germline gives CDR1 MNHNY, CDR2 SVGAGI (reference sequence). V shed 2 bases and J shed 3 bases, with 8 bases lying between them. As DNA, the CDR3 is TGTGCCAGCAGTTACGGTCAGATCTACGAGCAGTACTTC. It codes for CASSYGQIYEQYF.

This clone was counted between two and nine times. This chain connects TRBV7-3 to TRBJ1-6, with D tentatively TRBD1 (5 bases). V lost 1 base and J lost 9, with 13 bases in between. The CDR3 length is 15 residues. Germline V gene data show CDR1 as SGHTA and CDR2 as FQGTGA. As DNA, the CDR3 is TGTGCCAGCAGCTTAAACGGGGGATTAGGTTCACCCCTCCACTTT. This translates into CASSLNGGLGSPLHF.

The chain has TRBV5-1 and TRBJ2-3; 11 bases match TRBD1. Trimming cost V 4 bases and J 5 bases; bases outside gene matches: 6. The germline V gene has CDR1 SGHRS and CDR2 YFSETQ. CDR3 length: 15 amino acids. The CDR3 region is CASSTSGTGGDTQYF. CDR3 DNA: TGCGCCAGCAGCACTTCCGGGACAGGGGGAGATACGCAGTATTTT.

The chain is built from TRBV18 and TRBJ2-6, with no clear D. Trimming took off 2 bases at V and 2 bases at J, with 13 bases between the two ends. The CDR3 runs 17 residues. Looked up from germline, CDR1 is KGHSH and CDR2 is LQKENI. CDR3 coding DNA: TGTGCCAGCTCACCAAGAAATTCCTTGGCTGGGGCCAACGTCCTGACTTTC. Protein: CASSPRNSLAGANVLTF.

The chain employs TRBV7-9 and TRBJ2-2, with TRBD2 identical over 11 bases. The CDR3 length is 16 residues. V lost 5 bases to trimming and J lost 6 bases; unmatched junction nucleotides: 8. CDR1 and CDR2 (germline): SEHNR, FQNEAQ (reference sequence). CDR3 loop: CASSPLAGGLPGELFF. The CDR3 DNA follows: TGTGCCAGCAGCCCGCTAGCGGGAGGTTTGCCCGGGGAGCTGTTTTTT.

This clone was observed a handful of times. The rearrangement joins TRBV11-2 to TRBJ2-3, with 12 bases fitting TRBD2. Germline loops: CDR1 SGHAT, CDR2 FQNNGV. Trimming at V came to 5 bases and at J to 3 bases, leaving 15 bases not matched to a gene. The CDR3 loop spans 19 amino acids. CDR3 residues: CASSARLAGGPLRTDTQYF. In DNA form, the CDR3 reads TGTGCCAGCAGCGCCCGCCTAGCGGGAGGGCCGCTGCGGACAGATACGCAGTATTTT.

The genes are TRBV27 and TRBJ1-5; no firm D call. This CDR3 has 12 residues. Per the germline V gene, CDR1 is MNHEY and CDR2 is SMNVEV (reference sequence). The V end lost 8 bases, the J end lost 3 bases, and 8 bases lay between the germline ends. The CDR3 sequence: CASRAANQPQHF. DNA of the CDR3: TGTGCCAGCCGGGCCGCCAATCAGCCCCAGCATTTT.

CDR3 sequence: CASSLVTRARDSPLHF. CDR3 bases: TGTGCCAGCAGCTTAGTAACCAGGGCACGAGATTCACCCCTCCACTTT. J is TRBJ1-6 and V is TRBV7-2; a possible D gene is TRBD1 (5 bases). This CDR3 comprises 16 residues. Germline V gives CDR1 SGHTA, CDR2 FQGNSA. Deletions cut 1 base from V and 8 bases from J, with 15 bases between.

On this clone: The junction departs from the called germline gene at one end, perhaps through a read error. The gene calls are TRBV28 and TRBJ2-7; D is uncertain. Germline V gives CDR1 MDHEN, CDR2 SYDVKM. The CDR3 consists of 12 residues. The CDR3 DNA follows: TGTGCCAGCAGTTTATATCAGCAGCTCATGATTTTC. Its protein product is CASSLYQQLMIF.

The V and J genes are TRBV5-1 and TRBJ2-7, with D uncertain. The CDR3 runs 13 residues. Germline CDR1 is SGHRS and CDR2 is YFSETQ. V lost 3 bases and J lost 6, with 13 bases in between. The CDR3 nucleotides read TGCGCCAGCAGCTCCTCTCTGGTGGGCGAGCAGTACTTC. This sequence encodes CASSSSLVGEQYF.

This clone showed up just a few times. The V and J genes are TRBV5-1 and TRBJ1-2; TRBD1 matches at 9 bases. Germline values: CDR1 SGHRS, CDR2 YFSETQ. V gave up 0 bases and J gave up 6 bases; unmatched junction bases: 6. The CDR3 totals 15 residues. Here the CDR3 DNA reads TGCGCCAGCAGCTTGGGGGACAGGGTTTTGCATGGCTACACCTTC. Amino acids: CASSLGDRVLHGYTF. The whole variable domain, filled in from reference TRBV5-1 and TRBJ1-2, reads KAGVTQTPRYLIKTRGQQVTLSCSPISGHRSVSWYQQTPGQGLQFLFEYFSETQRNKGNFPGRFSGRQFSNSRSEMNVSTLELGDSALYLCASSLGDRVLHGYTFGSGTRLTVV.

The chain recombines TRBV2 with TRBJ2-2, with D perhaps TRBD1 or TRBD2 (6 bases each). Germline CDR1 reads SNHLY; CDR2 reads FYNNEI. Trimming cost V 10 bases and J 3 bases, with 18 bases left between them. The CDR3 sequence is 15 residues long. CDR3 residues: CATRRDGGDTGELFF. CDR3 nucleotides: TGTGCCACCAGACGAGACGGGGGCGACACCGGGGAGCTGTTTTTT. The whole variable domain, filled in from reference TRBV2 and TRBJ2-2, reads EPEVTQTPSHQVTQMGQEVILRCVPISNHLYFYWYRQILGQKVEFLVSFYNNEISEKSEIFDDQFSVERPDGSNFTLKIRSTKLEDSAMYFCATRRDGGDTGELFFGEGSRLTVL.

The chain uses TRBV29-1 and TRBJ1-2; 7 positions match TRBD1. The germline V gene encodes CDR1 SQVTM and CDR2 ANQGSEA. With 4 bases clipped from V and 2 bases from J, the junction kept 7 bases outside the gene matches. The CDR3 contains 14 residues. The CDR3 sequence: CSVANSQGNYGYTF. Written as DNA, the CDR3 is TGCAGCGTTGCCAACTCACAGGGGAACTATGGCTACACCTTC.

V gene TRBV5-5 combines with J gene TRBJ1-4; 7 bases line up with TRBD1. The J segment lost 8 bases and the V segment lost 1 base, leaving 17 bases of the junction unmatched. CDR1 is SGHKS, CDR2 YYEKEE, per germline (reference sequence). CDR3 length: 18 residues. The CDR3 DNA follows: TGTGCCAGCAGCTTGAGGGCAGGGGGACAAGGCATAATGGAAAAACTGTTTTTT. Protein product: CASSLRAGGQGIMEKLFF.